The T cell receptor beta chain under discussion was sequenced for a study of blood T cell repertoires in COVID-19. Study at large: There were acute and convalescent COVID-19 samples, and they came from the United States, Italy and Spain. PBMCs, B-cell-depleted T cells, or T cells were the source of the cDNA or gDNA that made up the material.

In its sample, this clone was seen once. Original handling: Estimation of nucleated cell counts was performed using reference gene primer amplification. TCRdb's copy holds only in-frame clones and misses some; the assay was immunoSEQ multiplex PCR. The DNA was the basis for D and trimming; V, J and clone size are from that table. The sample shows about 340,000 clones, about nine tenths of them seen only once. V trimming: 6 bases; J trimming: 3 bases; junction bases outside the gene matches: 8. This CDR3 spans 16 amino acids. CDR1 MNHEY and CDR2 SMNVEV come from the germline V gene (reference sequence). Seattle cases were enrolled at active infection and followed longitudinally.

This clonotype was obtained from a woman aged 70-85 years with COVID-19, enrolled during active disease. This chain connects TRBV27 to TRBJ1-1; 12 nucleotides match TRBD1. Sequenced sample: peripheral blood. The CDR3 region is CASSSGTGGSDTEAFF. Written as DNA, the CDR3 is TGTGCCAGCAGCTCCGGGACAGGGGGCAGTGACACTGAAGCTTTCTTT.